These 23 T cell receptor beta chains were all obtained from the same sample, sequenced in a study of blood T cell repertoires in COVID-19. Clones were read by immunoSEQ multiplex PCR, and TCRdb kept only the in-frame ones, dropping some. The table lists 85,000 to 90,000 clones, about 87% of them singletons. Sequencing input: peripheral blood. These receptors all come from a human donor in a cohort sampled during active COVID-19.

This clone was seen once. V and J are TRBV28 and TRBJ1-5; the match to TRBD1 covers 8 bases. The junction had 5 bases not matched to a gene; V was cut back by 7 bases and J by 0 bases. Germline V lookup: CDR1 MDHEN, CDR2 SYDVKM. CDR3 length: 15 residues. CDR3 region: CASKTGGNSNQPQHF. CDR3 bases: TGTGCCAGCAAAACAGGGGGAAATAGCAATCAGCCCCAGCATTTT.

The rearrangement links TRBV27 to TRBJ2-7, with 12 bases identical to TRBD2. Germline V gene sequence: CDR1 MNHEY, CDR2 SMNVEV (reference sequence). With 6 bases clipped from V and 10 bases from J, the junction kept 7 bases outside the gene matches. There are 13 residues in the CDR3. For the CDR3, the DNA is TGTGCCAGCAGAGGACTAGCGGGATTGCGTCAGTACTTC. Its protein product is CASRGLAGLRQYF.

This chain uses TRBV28 with TRBJ2-3; perhaps TRBD1 as D (6 bases). Germline values: CDR1 MDHEN, CDR2 SYDVKM. The V end lost 6 bases, the J end lost 5 bases, and 12 bases lay between the germline ends. The CDR3 covers 13 residues. The CDR3, as DNA: TGTGCCAGCAGACAGGGAGTCAAAGATACGCAGTATTTT. As protein: CASRQGVKDTQYF.

V usage is TRBV27 and J usage is TRBJ1-2, with D perhaps matching TRBD1 (5 bases). This CDR3 contains 13 residues. Per germline, CDR1 MNHEY and CDR2 SMNVEV (reference sequence). Trimming took 8 bases from V and 2 from J, leaving 12 bases between them. CDR3 residues: CASSWGSNYGYTF. The CDR3 DNA reads TGTGCCAGCTCCTGGGGCAGCAACTATGGCTACACCTTC.

This clone was detected only once. The rearrangement links TRBV12-3 or TRBV12-4 to TRBJ2-1; 7 positions match TRBD2. Trimming cost V 3 bases and J 8 bases; bases outside gene matches: 4. The CDR3 covers 13 residues. CDR3: CASSFWGGDEQFF. The DNA for the CDR3 is TGTGCCAGCAGTTTTTGGGGGGGTGATGAGCAGTTCTTC.

This chain links TRBV7-3 with TRBJ2-1; D remains unclear. In germline, CDR1 is SGHTA, CDR2 FQGTGA. The CDR3 spans 14 residues. The V end was cut by 1 base, the J end by 7 bases, with 11 bases between. The CDR3 DNA reads TGTGCCAGCAGCTTAAACGCAGGTTTGAATGAGCAGTTCTTC. Residues: CASSLNAGLNEQFF.

The chain combines TRBV11-3 with TRBJ1-3, with D perhaps matching TRBD1 (5 bases). This CDR3 has 14 residues. The V gene's germline CDR1 is SGHNT and CDR2 YENEEA. Trimming stripped 4 bases from V and 1 base from J, with 8 bases between. The CDR3 nucleotides are TGTGCCAGCAGCTCGGGGGGGTCTGGAAACACCATATATTTT. This translates into CASSSGGSGNTIYF.

The gene calls are TRBV7-9 and TRBJ2-5; a possible D gene is TRBD1 (7 bases). With 2 bases removed from V and 4 bases from J, the gap between germline ends came to 17 bases. CDR3 length: 16 residues. The V gene's germline CDR1 is SEHNR and CDR2 FQNEAQ (reference sequence). Written as DNA, the CDR3 is TGTGCCAGCAGCTTATCCAGGGGGGCAGCGGGAGAGACCCAGTACTTC. Translated, it gives CASSLSRGAAGETQYF.

The chain is built from TRBV6-5 and TRBJ1-1; D is possibly TRBD1 (6 bases). Deletions cut 6 bases from V and 4 bases from J, with 15 bases between. The CDR3 spans 14 residues. Germline loops: CDR1 MNHEY, CDR2 SVGAGI. The chain's CDR3 is CASSVQGLSTEAFF. CDR3 DNA sequence: TGTGCCAGCAGCGTACAGGGATTGAGCACTGAAGCTTTCTTT.

The rearrangement links TRBV6-6 to TRBJ2-2; D uncertain. V was pared by 4 bases and J by 1 base, with 4 bases between. The CDR3 is 13 residues long. CDR1 is MNHNY, CDR2 SVGAGI, per germline (reference sequence). CDR3 sequence: CASSLLNTGELFF. CDR3 DNA: TGTGCCAGCAGTTTATTGAACACCGGGGAGCTGTTTTTT.

CDR3 nucleotide sequence: TGTGCCAGCAGAAGCCCGAGGACAGGGGGCAATCAGCCCCAGCATTTT. Its translation is CASRSPRTGGNQPQHF. The J gene is TRBJ1-5, the V gene TRBV28; the match to TRBD1 covers 9 bases. Germline values: CDR1 MDHEN, CDR2 SYDVKM. This CDR3 region has 16 residues. The ends lost 6 bases at V and 2 bases at J; junction bases unmatched: 8.

The chain recombines TRBV7-7 with TRBJ1-3, with D unresolved. The V and J ends lost 5 bases and 3 bases respectively, with 14 bases between them. There are 15 residues in the CDR3. Germline CDR1 is SSHAT and CDR2 is FNYEAQ (reference sequence). The CDR3, as DNA: TGTGCCAGCAGCCTAAACCCGGGTGTTGGAAACACCATATATTTT. Protein sequence: CASSLNPGVGNTIYF.

J is TRBJ2-7 and V is TRBV24-1, with 12 bases aligning to TRBD1. The germline V gene has CDR1 KGHDR and CDR2 SFDVKD. With 0 bases clipped from V and 0 bases from J, the junction kept 17 bases outside the gene matches. This CDR3 region has 22 residues. The CDR3, as DNA: TGTGCCACCAGTGATTTGTGTGGGACCCGGGACAGGGGGCCCCCTGGCTCCTACGAGCAGTACTTC. Residues: CATSDLCGTRDRGPPGSYEQYF.

V and J are TRBV7-3 and TRBJ1-4; 8 bases fit TRBD1. Germline V CDR1 and CDR2: SGHTA, FQGTGA. CDR3 length equals 15 residues. J lost 5 bases, V lost 5 bases, and 7 bases had no gene match. CDR3 nucleotide sequence: TGTGCCAGCAGCCTGAACAGGGGGGAAAATGAAAAACTGTTTTTT. This codes for CASSLNRGENEKLFF.

V gene TRBV6-5 combines with J gene TRBJ2-1; 9 bases fit TRBD2. V shed 4 bases, J shed 3 bases, and the junction held 7 bases outside the gene matches. CDR1 is MNHEY, CDR2 SVGAGI, per germline. The CDR3 contains 16 residues. Here the CDR3 DNA reads TGTGCCAGCAGTTCCCCCGGGACTAGCATCTACAATGAGCAGTTCTTC. Protein product: CASSSPGTSIYNEQFF.

Relative to its sample, this clone is medium-sized. The chain employs TRBV16 and TRBJ1-5, with unresolved D. The CDR3 runs 15 residues. Germline-derived CDR1 and CDR2 are KGHSY and FQNENV. The germline V and J ends were trimmed by 0 bases and 3 bases, with 9 bases remaining between them. As DNA, the CDR3 is TGTGCCAGCAGCCAATCTGGGCAGGCCAATCAGCCCCAGCATTTT. Translated, it gives CASSQSGQANQPQHF.

The V and J genes are TRBV29-1 and TRBJ2-1; no clear D gene. This CDR3 has 14 amino acids. In germline, CDR1 is SQVTM, CDR2 ANQGSEA. V was trimmed by 3 bases and J by 4 bases, leaving 13 bases between them. The DNA of the CDR3 is TGCAGCGTTGAGAACGTGAGGTGGTACAATGAGCAGTTCTTC. This sequence encodes CSVENVRWYNEQFF.

This clone was seen only once. The chain couples TRBV9 to TRBJ2-1; 10 nucleotides line up with TRBD2. Germline lookup yields CDR1 SGDLS and CDR2 YYNGEE. This CDR3 is 15 amino acids long. With 0 bases clipped from V and 9 bases from J, the junction kept 6 bases outside the gene matches. This CDR3 is CASSVGRAGGIEQFF. DNA of the CDR3: TGTGCCAGCAGCGTAGGACGAGCGGGAGGGATTGAGCAGTTCTTC.

The chain combines TRBV19 with TRBJ1-2; 10 bases match TRBD1. Germline V gives CDR1 LNHDA, CDR2 SQIVND (reference sequence). The CDR3 loop spans 14 amino acids. V shed 4 bases and J 7 bases; nucleotides not matched to a gene: 6. The CDR3 DNA is TGTGCCAGTAGTAAAGGGACAGGGGAAGTTGGCTACACCTTC. Its protein product is CASSKGTGEVGYTF.

This rearrangement joins TRBV5-1 to TRBJ1-5; D might be TRBD1 (6 bases). V shed 4 bases and J shed 5 bases, with 13 bases lying between them. This CDR3 contains 14 residues. In germline, CDR1 is SGHRS, CDR2 YFSETQ. The CDR3 region is CASSAQGPDQPQHF. CDR3 DNA: TGCGCCAGCAGCGCACAGGGTCCCGATCAGCCCCAGCATTTT.

The V and J genes are TRBV19 and TRBJ2-1; the D gene is possibly TRBD2 (6 bases). Looked up from germline, CDR1 is LNHDA and CDR2 is SQIVND (reference sequence). Trimming shortened V by 6 bases and J by 5 bases, and 11 bases separated the two germline ends. This CDR3 region has 13 residues. This CDR3 is CASSTRRDNEQFF. CDR3 bases: TGTGCCAGTAGCACTCGGAGGGACAATGAGCAGTTCTTC.

The rearrangement links TRBV4-1 to TRBJ2-1; D possibly corresponds to TRBD2 (7 bases). V was shortened by 5 bases and J by 10 bases, with 18 bases between the two germline ends. Germline loops: CDR1 MGHRA, CDR2 YSYEKL. This CDR3 contains 14 residues. The CDR3 is CASSFGLGGREQFF. The CDR3 coding sequence is TGCGCCAGCAGCTTCGGACTAGGGGGGAGGGAGCAGTTCTTC.

To note about this clone: Sequence at one end of the junction differs from germline and may be a read error. The rearrangement joins TRBV18 to TRBJ2-7; D unclear. The CDR3 sequence is 12 residues long. Germline CDR1 is KGHSH and CDR2 is LQKENI. Written as DNA, the CDR3 is TGTGCCAGCTCACCTGACTCCTTCGAGCAGTACTTC. As protein: CASSPDSFEQYF.